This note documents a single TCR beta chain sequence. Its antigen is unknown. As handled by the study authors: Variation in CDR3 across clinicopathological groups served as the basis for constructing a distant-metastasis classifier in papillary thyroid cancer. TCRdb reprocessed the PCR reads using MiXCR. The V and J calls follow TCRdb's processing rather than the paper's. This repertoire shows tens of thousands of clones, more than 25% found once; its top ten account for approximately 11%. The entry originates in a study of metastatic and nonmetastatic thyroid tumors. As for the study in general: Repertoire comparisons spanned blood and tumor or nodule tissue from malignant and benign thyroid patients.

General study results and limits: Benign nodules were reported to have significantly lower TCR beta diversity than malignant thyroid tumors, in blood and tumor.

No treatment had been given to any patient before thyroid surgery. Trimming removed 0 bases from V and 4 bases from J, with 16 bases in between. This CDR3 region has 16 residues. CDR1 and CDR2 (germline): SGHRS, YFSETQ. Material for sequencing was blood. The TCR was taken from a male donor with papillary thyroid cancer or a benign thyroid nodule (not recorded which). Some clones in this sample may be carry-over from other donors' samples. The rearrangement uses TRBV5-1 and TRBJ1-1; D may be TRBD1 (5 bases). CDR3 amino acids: CASSLVGRRGGTEAFF. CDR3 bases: TGCGCCAGCAGCTTGGTGGGGCGGCGGGGTGGCACTGAAGCTTTCTTT. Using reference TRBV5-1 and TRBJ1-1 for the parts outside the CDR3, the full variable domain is KAGVTQTPRYLIKTRGQQVTLSCSPISGHRSVSWYQQTPGQGLQFLFEYFSETQRNKGNFPGRFSGRQFSNSRSEMNVSTLELGDSALYLCASSLVGRRGGTEAFFGQGTRLTVV.